The source of this T cell receptor (beta chain) is a study of CD8+CD57+ T cells in acquired aplastic anemia (dated by TCRdb to 2016 to 2018). About the full investigation: DNA extracted from sorted CD4+ and CD8+ cells had a mean of approximately 3 ug, with a range of roughly 0.18 to 27.4 ug. A CD8+CD57+ expansion meant a frequency higher than the mean frequency seen in healthy subjects. General study outcomes and caveats: CD8+ Simpson's diversity did not differ significantly between patients and healthy controls (P=0.060). Roughly 30 CD8+ CDR3 sequences were shared between patients and controls but appeared highly expressed in patients and within their immunodominant clones.

The CDR3 runs 13 amino acids, cysteine and phenylalanine included. Only the CDR3 DNA stays, 39 bases, in frame from base 1. The CDR1 and CDR2 encoded by the germline V gene are SGHTA and FQGNSA. V is clipped by 1 base and J by 5 bases, and the sequence between their germline boundaries is 9 bases long. The patients picked for sequencing were ones in whom flow cytometry had shown an expansion of CD8+CD57+ cells. All patients had severe acquired aplastic anemia diagnosed by International Study of Aplastic Anemia and Agranulocytosis and Camitta criteria. Patients had received no therapy at the time of blood sampling. In the study, sorted CD4+ and CD8+ blood T cells from patients with severe aplastic anemia and from healthy subjects underwent deep sequencing of TCR repertoires. In the USA, patient enrollment took place under clinicaltrials.gov protocols 00001620, 01623167, 00001397, 00071045, 00081523 and 00961064. Ficoll-Paque density gradient centrifugation was used to isolate peripheral blood mononuclear cells. Before DNA extraction, CD4+ and CD8+ T cells were sorted with FACS or magnetic beads.

TCR beta VDJ combination and CDR3 sequence profiling used genomic DNA as the template. TCR repertoire sequencing was run on an Illumina HiSeq 2000. The published analysis was carried out like this. TRBV/TRBJ rearrangement plots, CDR3 size and DJ length profiles, and Simpson's diversity index were used to evaluate the repertoires. The immunodominant clone was defined as the most abundant DNA sequence in deep sequencing data. CDR3 amino acid sequences were checked for sharing across subjects and were also compared against the VDJdb database and published repertoires. Starting from the raw public reads, TCRdb applied fastp trimming at Q25, assembled clones with MiXCR and retained in-frame beta chains. CDR3 protein duplicates are merged, each entry listing the most common genes and DNA. TCRdb, rather than the study authors, made the V and J calls. Present in this sample are hundreds of thousands of distinct CDR3 sequences, over 25% of which were seen just once. Clones ranked in the top ten supply roughly 0.89% of the sample.

This clonotype was seen ten or more times. This clone's antigen is unknown. Base qualities are not provided; no much larger clone lies one nucleotide away. The sequence was obtained from a human donor with aplastic anemia. Material for sequencing was sorted CD4+, CD8+, or CD8+CD57+ T cells (not recorded which) from PBMCs. The V and J segments used are TRBV7-2 and TRBJ2-7, and the D gene may be TRBD1, 6 bases matching. Read as DNA, the sequence is TGTGCCAGCAGCTTAGACAGGGCCAACGAGCAGTACTTC. Its protein reads: CASSLDRANEQYF.